This TCR beta chain is from a study of T cells in Graves' hyperthyroidism and ophthalmopathy. This clonotype occurred many times. Patients were excluded for uncontrolled infection, other autoimmune disease, pregnancy or lactation. Diagnosing involved the use of clinical symptoms, serum thyroxine and TRAb, thyroid ultrasound and orbital computed tomography. PBMCs came from 9 to 10 ml fresh peripheral blood. The CDR3 spans 18 residues. J gave up 1 base and V 5 bases, and 15 bases lay outside the gene matches. RNA transcripts yielded amplified TCR beta CDR3 regions. Primed by the HTBI set, a first-round RT-PCR was run on the TCR CDR3. TCRdb analysed the multiplex PCR reads with MiXCR anew, one entry per CDR3 protein. The table shows approximately 400,000 distinct CDR3 sequences, with 25% occurring only once.

The clonotype comes from a man aged 50-59 years with Graves' hyperthyroidism. The V call is TRBV12-3 or TRBV12-4, the J call TRBJ2-3, with 7 bases lining up with TRBD2. Material for sequencing was blood. The CDR3 nucleotides are TGTGCCAGCAGTCCCCAGCGGGGTACTGTAGGGGGCACAGATACGCAGTATTTT. Translation: CASSPQRGTVGGTDTQYF.